What follows are 3 T cell receptor beta chains derived from one specimen sequenced in a study of blood T cell repertoires in COVID-19. Produced via immunoSEQ multiplex PCR; TCRdb's table is partial and in-frame only. In the table there are roughly 300,000 clones, 86% of which are singletons. The sample comprised peripheral blood. These receptor sequences come from a woman in her forties or fifties with acute or convalescent COVID-19.

The chain uses TRBV4-2 and TRBJ2-7; TRBD1 matches 9 bases. The germline V gene encodes CDR1 LGHNA and CDR2 YNFKEQ. J gave up 2 bases and V 1 base, and 9 bases lay outside the gene matches. CDR3 length: 17 residues. In nucleotides, the CDR3 is TGTGCCAGCAGCCAAGTCGCAATGGGACAGGGCACCTACGAGCAGTACTTC. Its translation is CASSQVAMGQGTYEQYF.

V gene TRBV29-1 combines with J gene TRBJ2-5, with D possibly TRBD1 on 5 matching bases. V was trimmed by 5 bases and J by 4 bases, leaving 14 bases between them. CDR1 SQVTM and CDR2 ANQGSEA come from the germline V gene. The CDR3 is 13 residues long. The CDR3: CSVITGPGETQYF. The CDR3 DNA sequence: TGCAGCGTTATAACAGGCCCAGGAGAGACCCAGTACTTC.

The chain recombines TRBV20-1 with TRBJ2-7; D gene unclear. Germline CDR1 is DFQATT and CDR2 is SNEGSKA (reference sequence). Trimming shortened V by 3 bases and J by 6 bases, and 9 bases separated the two germline ends. This CDR3 is 11 amino acids long. CDR3 protein: CSASSYPEQYF. CDR3 nucleotides: TGCAGTGCTAGCTCCTACCCCGAGCAGTACTTC.